A selection of T cell receptor beta chains follows, all from one sample in a study of T cell responses to AZD1222 COVID-19 vaccine. Generated by immunoSEQ multiplex PCR, the TCRdb table keeps only in-frame clones and is missing some. The data contain 110,000 to 150,000 clones, 93% of them singletons. The specimen comprised peripheral blood, sampled on day 0 of AZD1222 vaccination. These receptors were taken from an adult in good health. CDR3s include the opening cysteine and the closing phenylalanine or tryptophan. D genes are given only for firm matches. Size is stated for part of the rows, as once, few or many counts, or as a class when the clone is expanded.

size	D	length	V	J	CDR3	DNA
once	TRBD2	13	TRBV6-5	TRBJ2-1	CASSYPGTREQFF	TGTGCCAGCAGTTATCCCGGGACTAGGGAGCAGTTCTTC
NA	NA	15	TRBV3-1/TRBV3-2	TRBJ1-5	CASSQDGTQNQPQHF	TGTGCCAGCAGCCAAGACGGGACACAAAATCAGCCCCAGCATTTT
once	NA	15	TRBV7-9	TRBJ1-1	CASSLNGGSGTEAFF	TGTGCCAGCAGCTTAAATGGGGGTAGTGGTACTGAAGCTTTCTTT
NA	NA	14	TRBV6-2/TRBV6-3	TRBJ1-5	CASSQRRTDQPQHF	TGTGCCAGCAGCCAGCGACGAACTGATCAGCCCCAGCATTTT
NA	TRBD1	13	TRBV18	TRBJ1-5	CASTDRTYQPQHF	TGTGCCAGCACGGACAGGACCTATCAGCCCCAGCATTTT
NA	TRBD1	17	TRBV6-6	TRBJ1-6	CASSPFGQGPYNSPLHF	TGTGCCAGCAGTCCCTTCGGACAGGGACCCTATAATTCACCCCTCCACTTT
NA	NA	16	TRBV9	TRBJ2-3	CASSESRDGGSDTQYF	TGTGCCAGCAGCGAGAGTCGGGACGGGGGATCAGATACGCAGTATTTT
NA	NA	15	TRBV6-5	TRBJ2-7	CASSYVAGAPYEQYF	TGTGCCAGCAGTTACGTGGCCGGGGCCCCCTACGAGCAGTACTTC
NA	NA	15	TRBV7-9	TRBJ1-5	CASSTIGGSNQPQHF	TGTGCCAGCAGCACGATCGGCGGGAGCAATCAGCCCCAGCATTTT
NA	TRBD1	15	TRBV2	TRBJ1-5	CASAPRGLNNQPQHF	TGTGCCAGTGCCCCGAGGGGGCTAAACAATCAGCCCCAGCATTTT
NA	NA	12	TRBV29-1	TRBJ1-1	CSVEEGNTEAFF	TGCAGCGTTGAAGAGGGAAACACTGAAGCTTTCTTT
few	TRBD1	18	TRBV7-8	TRBJ2-6	CASSRGQGASTGANVLTF	TGTGCCAGCAGCCGAGGACAGGGGGCATCTACCGGGGCCAACGTCCTGACTTTC
once	NA	14	TRBV4-1	TRBJ2-3	CASSLGSYTDTQYF	TGCGCCAGCAGCCTGGGCTCGTACACAGATACGCAGTATTTT
NA	NA	12	TRBV20-1	TRBJ1-5	CSASDSNQPQHF	TGCAGTGCTAGTGATAGCAATCAGCCCCAGCATTTT
NA	NA	14	TRBV10-3	TRBJ2-1	CAITPSREYNEQFF	TGTGCCATCACCCCGTCCCGGGAATACAATGAGCAGTTCTTC
NA	NA	14	TRBV2	TRBJ2-6	CASMRDSGANVLTF	TGTGCCAGCATGAGGGATTCTGGGGCCAACGTCCTGACTTTC
once	NA	12	TRBV6-5	TRBJ2-3	CASHSPTDTQYF	TGTGCCAGCCACTCCCCCACAGATACGCAGTATTTT
NA	NA	13	TRBV29-1	TRBJ2-2	CSVETTIGRELFF	TGCAGCGTTGAGACCACGATCGGCCGGGAGCTGTTTTTT
NA	NA	14	TRBV2	TRBJ1-6	CASSTGTSDSPLHF	TGTGCCAGCAGCACCGGGACTTCCGATTCACCCCTCCACTTT
NA	NA	15	TRBV6-5	TRBJ1-2	CASSASGAGNYGYTF	TGTGCCAGCAGCGCATCCGGTGCAGGGAACTATGGCTACACCTTC
NA	NA	15	TRBV27	TRBJ2-6	CASSFVGAGANVLTF	TGTGCCAGCAGTTTTGTGGGCGCTGGGGCCAACGTCCTGACTTTC
NA	TRBD1	14	TRBV19	TRBJ1-5	CASSIGTGRLPQHF	TGTGCCAGTAGTATCGGGACAGGGAGGCTGCCCCAGCATTTT
NA	NA	14	TRBV6-5	TRBJ1-1	CASSTREGNTEAFF	TGTGCCAGCAGTACCCGGGAGGGGAACACTGAAGCTTTCTTT
NA	NA	13	TRBV12-3/TRBV12-4	TRBJ1-4	CASSFFSGEKLFF	TGTGCCAGCAGTTTTTTCTCGGGGGAAAAACTGTTTTTT
NA	NA	13	TRBV11-2	TRBJ1-2	CASSLEGKRGCTF	TGTGCCAGCAGCTTAGAGGGCAAGCGGGGCTGCACCTTC
NA	NA	13	TRBV7-9	TRBJ1-1	CASSLEGNTEAFF	TGTGCCAGCAGCTTAGAAGGGAACACTGAGGCTTTCTTT
NA	NA	18	TRBV18	TRBJ1-5	CASSPRPLQGVSNQPQHF	TGTGCCAGCTCACCACGCCCCCTACAGGGTGTGAGCAATCAGCCCCAGCATTTT
NA	NA	14	TRBV10-2	TRBJ1-2	CASRGAGDAYGYTF	TGCGCCAGCAGAGGCGCAGGGGATGCGTATGGCTACACCTTC
NA	NA	14	TRBV11-3	TRBJ2-7	CASSLGVGDYEQYF	TGTGCCAGCAGCTTAGGAGTCGGAGACTACGAGCAGTACTTC
NA	NA	13	TRBV18	TRBJ1-2	CASSPDGDYGYTF	TGTGCCAGCTCACCCGACGGGGACTATGGCTACACCTTC
NA	NA	14	TRBV27	TRBJ1-5	CASSPRLGNQPQHF	TGTGCCAGCAGTCCCCGCCTCGGCAATCAGCCCCAGCATTTT
NA	NA	16	TRBV28	TRBJ1-6	CASNKAGGRYNSPLHF	TGTGCCAGCAATAAAGCGGGTGGACGGTATAATTCACCCCTCCACTTT
NA	NA	14	TRBV5-1	TRBJ1-2	CASSLEVTLDGYTF	TGCGCCAGCAGCTTGGAGGTCACCCTTGATGGCTACACCTTC
NA	TRBD1	16	TRBV5-1	TRBJ1-2	CASSPGFGQGPYGYTF	TGCGCCAGCAGCCCCGGATTTGGACAGGGACCTTATGGCTACACCTTC
NA	TRBD1	14	TRBV7-6	TRBJ2-5	CASSLGTGRETQYF	TGTGCCAGCAGCTTAGGGACAGGCCGAGAGACCCAGTACTTC
NA	NA	14	TRBV4-1	TRBJ2-3	CASSQEDLGDTQYF	TGCGCCAGCAGCCAAGAAGATTTGGGAGATACGCAGTATTTT
NA	NA	13	TRBV12-3/TRBV12-4	TRBJ2-2	CASRRGGPGELFF	TGTGCCAGCAGACGAGGGGGGCCCGGGGAGCTGTTTTTT
NA	TRBD1	11	TRBV2	TRBJ1-1	CASRPQGEAFF	TGTGCCAGCAGACCACAGGGGGAAGCTTTCTTT
NA	TRBD2	14	TRBV6-4	TRBJ2-2	CASSEAGDTGELFF	TGTGCCAGCAGTGAAGCGGGGGACACCGGGGAGCTGTTTTTT
NA	NA	15	TRBV30	TRBJ1-3	CAWSVGGNSGNTIYF	TGTGCCTGGAGTGTTGGAGGGAACTCTGGAAACACCATATATTTT
NA	NA	15	TRBV19	TRBJ1-2	CASSIGSRANYGYTF	TGTGCCAGTAGTATTGGATCTCGAGCTAACTATGGCTACACCTTC
NA	NA	12	TRBV6-5	TRBJ2-1	CASSYDYNEQFF	TGTGCCAGCAGTTACGATTACAATGAGCAGTTCTTC
NA	TRBD1	14	TRBV6-5	TRBJ2-7	CASSYTGQAYEQYF	TGTGCCAGCAGTTACACAGGACAGGCCTACGAGCAGTACTTC
NA	NA	13	TRBV7-9	TRBJ2-7	CASSSTSSYEQYF	TGTGCCAGCAGCTCTACATCGTCCTACGAGCAGTACTTC
NA	NA	13	TRBV6-5	TRBJ1-1	CAGAWTEDTEAFF	TGTGCCGGAGCCTGGACAGAAGACACTGAAGCTTTCTTT
NA	TRBD1	13	TRBV2	TRBJ2-5	CASSTGQGRTQYF	TGTGCCAGCAGCACCGGACAGGGGAGGACCCAGTACTTC
NA	NA	12	TRBV10-3	TRBJ1-5	CAISEPNQPQHF	TGTGCCATCAGTGAGCCCAATCAGCCCCAGCATTTT
NA	NA	14	TRBV7-9	TRBJ1-6	CASSQTISNSPLHF	TGTGCCAGCAGCCAGACAATCTCCAATTCACCCCTCCACTTT
NA	NA	14	TRBV30	TRBJ2-7	CAWNNEGEHYEQYF	TGTGCCTGGAATAATGAGGGGGAACACTACGAGCAGTACTTC
NA	NA	13	TRBV24-1	TRBJ1-5	CATSRGDAWPQHF	TGTGCCACCAGTCGGGGAGATGCTTGGCCCCAGCATTTT
NA	TRBD1	15	TRBV3-1/TRBV3-2	TRBJ2-1	CARSLWTGGHNEQFF	TGTGCCAGGAGTCTTTGGACAGGGGGTCACAATGAGCAGTTCTTC
once	NA	15	TRBV24-1	TRBJ1-1	CATARGGAGNTEAFF	TGTGCCACCGCCCGGGGGGGGGCGGGGAACACTGAAGCTTTCTTT
NA	NA	15	TRBV30	TRBJ2-3	CAWTRAGRGTDTQYF	TGTGCCTGGACGCGGGCAGGGAGAGGCACAGATACGCAGTATTTT
NA	TRBD1	14	TRBV5-1	TRBJ1-1	CASSFPGGNTEAFF	TGCGCCAGCAGCTTCCCAGGGGGTAACACTGAAGCTTTCTTT